The 30 T cell receptor beta chains below come from one sample, sequenced in a study of blood T cell repertoires in COVID-19. The method was immunoSEQ multiplex PCR; TCRdb's version includes in-frame clones alone and lacks a portion of them. The table includes 350,000 to 450,000 clones, 75% to 90% detected once. Sequencing was performed on PBMCs or T cells enriched from blood (not recorded which). All receptors derive from a woman aged 50 to 60 who had recovered from COVID-19.

The chain is built from TRBV2 and TRBJ2-1, with D uncertain. There are 12 residues in the CDR3. Deletions cut 4 bases from V and 8 bases from J, with 9 bases between. In germline, CDR1 is SNHLY, CDR2 FYNNEI. The DNA of the CDR3 is TGTGCCAGCAGTGTAGGTCAGGATGAGCAGTTCTTC. Its translation is CASSVGQDEQFF.

The rearrangement links TRBV2 to TRBJ1-4, with D possibly being TRBD1 (5 bases). Trimming removed 2 bases from V and 6 bases from J, with 10 bases in between. Germline V gene sequence: CDR1 SNHLY, CDR2 FYNNEI. The CDR3 totals 14 residues. The CDR3 loop reads CASSESTGDEKLFF. The CDR3 nucleotides read TGTGCCAGCAGTGAATCTACAGGTGATGAAAAACTGTTTTTT.

This clone came up once. The rearrangement uses TRBV11-1 and TRBJ2-3; D is uncertain. This CDR3 has 12 amino acids. Deletions cut 4 bases from V and 4 bases from J, with 6 bases between. Germline V gene data show CDR1 as SGHAT and CDR2 as FQDESV (reference sequence). The CDR3 protein is CASSSTPDTQYF. CDR3 in DNA: TGTGCCAGCAGCTCGACTCCAGATACGCAGTATTTT. Using reference TRBV11-1 and TRBJ2-3 for the parts outside the CDR3, the full variable domain is EAEVAQSPRYKITEKSQAVAFWCDPISGHATLYWYRQILGQGPELLVQFQDESVVDDSQLPKDRFSAERLKGVDSTLKIQPAELGDSAMYLCASSSTPDTQYFGPGTRLTVL.

This sequence joins TRBV28 and TRBJ1-1; 9 bases agree with TRBD1. V lost 3 bases and J lost 3; bases outside the gene matches: 14. Germline V CDR1 and CDR2: MDHEN, SYDVKM. The CDR3 spans 18 residues. The CDR3 region has the DNA TGTGCCAGCAGTTTGGTAGGACAGGGGAGTGGGTTTTACACTGAAGCTTTCTTT. This codes for CASSLVGQGSGFYTEAFF. The full variable domain, its missing parts supplied by reference TRBV28 and TRBJ1-1, is DVKVTQSSRYLVKRTGEKVFLECVQDMDHENMFWYRQDPGLGLRLIYFSYDVKMKEKGDIPEGYSVSREKKERFSLILESASTNQTSMYLCASSLVGQGSGFYTEAFFGQGTRLTVV.

In nucleotides, the CDR3 is TGTGCCAGCAGCTTTACTGGGTCAGGGGGGTTTGGCTACACCTTC. Translation: CASSFTGSGGFGYTF. V usage is TRBV5-4 and J usage is TRBJ1-2; 7 bases line up with TRBD1. This CDR3 has 15 residues. The V gene's germline CDR1 is SGHNT and CDR2 YYREEE (reference sequence). V dropped 2 bases and J dropped 7; count of bases not matched to a gene: 11.

The chain is built from TRBV5-4 and TRBJ1-2; D may be TRBD1 (5 bases). CDR1 is SGHNT, CDR2 YYREEE, per germline (reference sequence). V lost 3 bases, J lost 7 bases, and 13 bases lay in between. CDR3 length: 13 residues. CDR3 DNA: TGTGCCAGCAGCTCGGGGGGGATATCTGGCTACACCTTC. Translating it yields CASSSGGISGYTF.

V gene TRBV28 combines with J gene TRBJ1-1; D gene ambiguous. Germline V gives CDR1 MDHEN, CDR2 SYDVKM. The length of the CDR3 is 16 residues. Trimming shortened V by 2 bases and J by 3 bases, and 16 bases separated the two germline ends. The CDR3 loop reads CASSLGPREPHTEAFF. CDR3 nucleotide sequence: TGTGCCAGCAGTTTAGGGCCGCGTGAGCCTCACACTGAAGCTTTCTTT.

This clone was recorded once. The CDR3: CASRPRGDPTYEQYF. CDR3 nucleotide sequence: TGTGCCAGTAGGCCCAGGGGGGACCCGACCTACGAGCAGTACTTC. V usage is TRBV19 and J usage is TRBJ2-7; D might be TRBD1 (7 bases). Trimming took off 6 bases at V and 2 bases at J, with 17 bases between the two ends. Per the germline V gene, CDR1 is LNHDA and CDR2 is SQIVND (reference sequence). The CDR3 runs 15 residues.

The V gene is TRBV11-2, the J gene TRBJ2-1; 12 bases match TRBD2. Germline V gene data show CDR1 as SGHAT and CDR2 as FQNNGV. The CDR3 spans 15 residues. With V trimmed by 1 base and J by 12 bases, 7 bases remained unmatched. CDR3 nucleotide sequence: TGTGCCAGCAGCTTAGCCCGGACTAGCGGGACCGCGCAGTTCTTC. This encodes CASSLARTSGTAQFF.

The chain joins TRBV4-3 to TRBJ1-2; possibly TRBD1 for D (6 bases). V was cut by 4 bases and J by 4 bases, with 19 bases left in between. The CDR3 totals 16 residues. In germline, CDR1 is LGHNA, CDR2 YSLEER. CDR3 region: CASSLNREGGLYGYTF. Here the CDR3 DNA reads TGCGCCAGCAGCCTGAACAGGGAAGGAGGTCTCTATGGCTACACCTTC.

This rearrangement joins TRBV29-1 to TRBJ1-2, with D tentatively TRBD1 (6 bases). This CDR3 has 14 residues. CDR1 and CDR2 from the germline V gene are SQVTM and ANQGSEA. V was trimmed by 6 bases and J by 8 bases, leaving 22 bases between them. CDR3 DNA: TGCAGCGTCCAACCCCAAGGGGGGGCCGGCGGCTACACCTTC. Protein: CSVQPQGGAGGYTF.

This chain links TRBV9 with TRBJ1-2; D is unresolved. Trimming cost V 4 bases and J 7 bases, with 20 bases left between them. Germline loops: CDR1 SGDLS, CDR2 YYNGEE. The CDR3 has 15 residues. The CDR3 nucleotides are TGTGCCAGCAGCTCCGTTTCTGTGGGCGCGGGTGGCTACACCTTC. Protein sequence: CASSSVSVGAGGYTF.

The chain combines TRBV19 with TRBJ1-6; D may be TRBD1 (6 bases). Germline V gives CDR1 LNHDA, CDR2 SQIVND (reference sequence). This CDR3 spans 16 amino acids. V was cut by 0 bases and J by 7 bases, with 13 bases left in between. The CDR3 sequence: CASSIERGQGNSPLHF. CDR3 DNA: TGTGCCAGTAGTATAGAGCGGGGGCAGGGAAATTCACCCCTCCACTTT.

This chain joins TRBV19 and TRBJ1-2, with D uncertain. V was clipped by 6 bases and J by 3 bases, with 11 bases between them. The CDR3 length is 13 residues. The germline CDR1 and CDR2 sequences are LNHDA and SQIVND (reference sequence). The CDR3 protein is CASRPGPDYGYTF. CDR3 bases: TGTGCCAGTAGACCGGGTCCCGACTATGGCTACACCTTC.

The chain has TRBV20-1 and TRBJ1-2, with no clear D. Trimming cost V 4 bases and J 4 bases, with 7 bases left between them. The germline gives CDR1 DFQATT, CDR2 SNEGSKA (reference sequence). CDR3 length: 11 amino acids. CDR3 coding DNA: TGCAGTGCTACGCGTTCCTATGGCTACACCTTC. Protein sequence: CSATRSYGYTF.

V gene TRBV7-3 combines with J gene TRBJ2-1; D is undetermined. CDR3 length: 16 residues. Trimming removed 1 base at V and 0 bases at J, with 10 bases between. Germline CDR1 SGHTA, CDR2 FQGTGA. The CDR3 region has the DNA TGTGCCAGCAGCTTAAATCCCTCGAGCTCCTACAATGAGCAGTTCTTC. Its protein is CASSLNPSSSYNEQFF.

The chain has TRBV5-1 and TRBJ2-5; 7 positions match TRBD2. The CDR3 spans 14 residues. J gave up 0 bases and V 5 bases, and 4 bases lay outside the gene matches. Germline values: CDR1 SGHRS, CDR2 YFSETQ. DNA of the CDR3: TGCGCCAGCAGGGGGACTACATACCAAGAGACCCAGTACTTC. Translation: CASRGTTYQETQYF.

The chain uses TRBV6-2 or TRBV6-3 and TRBJ2-3, with D uncertain. Germline CDR1 reads MNHEY; CDR2 reads SVGEGT. V lost 5 bases and J lost 5, with 5 bases in between. This CDR3 contains 11 residues. CDR3 sequence (DNA): TGTGCCAGCAGTCTAGGAGATACGCAGTATTTT. Amino acids: CASSLGDTQYF.

A remark on this clone: The same CDR3 also results from other DNA sequences found in this sample. This chain connects TRBV6-5 to TRBJ2-7; 12 nucleotides align to TRBD2. The CDR3 covers 15 residues. Germline V gene lookup returns CDR1 MNHEY and CDR2 SVGAGI. V shed 6 bases and J 1 base; nucleotides not matched to a gene: 4. The DNA of the CDR3 is TGTGCCAGCAGCCCCCTAGCGGGGGGGTCCTACGAGCAGTACTTC. It encodes CASSPLAGGSYEQYF.

Remarks on this clone: This CDR3 is also generated by other DNA sequences in the sample. This chain's CDR3 is CASSLGSGGGYEQYF. CDR3 DNA sequence: TGTGCCAGCAGCTTGGGGAGCGGGGGTGGCTACGAGCAGTACTTC. The chain employs TRBV5-4 and TRBJ2-7; TRBD2 agrees at 8 bases. CDR1 SGHNT and CDR2 YYREEE come from the germline V gene (reference sequence). The CDR3 runs 15 residues. The ends lost 0 bases at V and 3 bases at J; junction bases unmatched: 5.

This clone was found a few times. The V gene is TRBV4-2, the J gene TRBJ2-1; 11 nucleotides align to TRBD2. This CDR3 contains 20 residues. The trim removed 0 bases at V and 0 bases at J, leaving 10 bases unmatched. Germline assignment: CDR1 LGHNA and CDR2 YNFKEQ. This CDR3 is CASSQDDGLAGGSSYNEQFF. In DNA form, the CDR3 reads TGTGCCAGCAGCCAAGATGACGGGCTAGCGGGAGGCAGCTCCTACAATGAGCAGTTCTTC.

The chain combines TRBV3-1 (or the pseudogene TRBV3-2) with TRBJ1-5; D is unresolved. The CDR3 consists of 15 residues. Germline V gene sequence: CDR1 LGHDT, CDR2 YNNKEL (reference sequence). V lost 1 base and J 0 bases, leaving 7 bases between the germline ends. CDR3 residues: CASSQVRDSNQPQHF. CDR3 bases: TGTGCCAGCAGCCAAGTGAGGGATAGCAATCAGCCCCAGCATTTT.

This chain joins TRBV6-2 or TRBV6-3 and TRBJ2-3, with TRBD1 as a possible D gene (5 bases). CDR3 size: 17 residues. With 4 bases removed from V and 5 bases from J, the gap between germline ends came to 22 bases. Per the germline V gene, CDR1 is MNHEY and CDR2 is SVGEGT. CDR3: CASSSSKTRIRVDTQYF. As DNA, the CDR3 is TGTGCCAGCAGTTCATCGAAGACAAGGATCAGGGTAGATACGCAGTATTTT.

V is TRBV6-2 or TRBV6-3 and J is TRBJ2-1; 16 bases are shared with TRBD2. V dropped 2 bases and J dropped 6; count of bases not matched to a gene: 4. Germline V lookup: CDR1 MNHEY, CDR2 SVGEGT. This CDR3 spans 17 amino acids. The CDR3 spells CASSYGTSGGVGNEQFF. Written as DNA, the CDR3 is TGTGCCAGCAGTTACGGGACTAGCGGGGGGGTTGGCAATGAGCAGTTCTTC.

The chain recombines TRBV9 with TRBJ2-1; 11 positions match TRBD1. Per germline, CDR1 SGDLS and CDR2 YYNGEE. The CDR3 is 15 amino acids. Losses at the gene ends were 0 bases for V and 7 bases for J; bases not matched to a gene: 3. CDR3 nucleotide sequence: TGTGCCAGCAGCGTAGAGGGACAGGGGGGTAATGAGCAGTTCTTC. Protein sequence: CASSVEGQGGNEQFF.

The J gene is TRBJ2-5, the V gene TRBV5-8, with 7 nucleotides matching TRBD1. J was trimmed by 4 bases and V by 3 bases; bases with no gene match: 3. Per germline, CDR1 SGHTS and CDR2 YDEGEE. This CDR3 has 13 amino acids. The CDR3 DNA sequence: TGTGCCAGCAGCTCCGACAGGGTAGAGACCCAGTACTTC. Encoded protein: CASSSDRVETQYF.

This clone was counted once. This CDR3 is CASSEVLNQPQHF. Written as DNA, the CDR3 is TGTGCCAGCAGTGAAGTACTAAATCAGCCCCAGCATTTT. The chain links TRBV6-1 to TRBJ1-5; D remains ambiguous. Germline V lookup: CDR1 MNHNS, CDR2 SASEGT. CDR3 size: 13 residues. V was shortened by 1 base and J by 4 bases, with 5 bases between the two germline ends.

V and J are TRBV4-3 and TRBJ2-7; tentatively, D is TRBD2 (5 bases). Trimming removed 0 bases from V and 1 base from J, with 10 bases in between. The CDR3 runs to 15 residues. The germline V gene encodes CDR1 LGHNA and CDR2 YSLEER. The DNA for the CDR3 is TGCGCCAGCAGCCAAGATTGGACGGGATCCTACGAGCAGTACTTC. Translation gives CASSQDWTGSYEQYF.

This clone showed up many times. The chain recombines TRBV7-9 with TRBJ1-2; the D gene is possibly TRBD1 (5 bases). The V end lost 5 bases, the J end lost 8 bases, and 21 bases lay between the germline ends. This CDR3 has 15 residues. Germline V gene sequence: CDR1 SEHNR, CDR2 FQNEAQ (reference sequence). The CDR3 sequence: CASSTTGTPFEGYTF. CDR3 nucleotide sequence: TGTGCCAGCAGCACCACCGGGACTCCCTTCGAAGGCTACACCTTC.

The chain recombines TRBV7-2 with TRBJ1-3; D ambiguous. Trimming shortened V by 2 bases and J by 4 bases, and 9 bases separated the two germline ends. The CDR3 is 14 residues long. Germline values: CDR1 SGHTA, CDR2 FQGNSA. CDR3 sequence: CASSLLSAGNTIYF. CDR3 nucleotide sequence: TGTGCCAGCAGCTTATTGTCAGCGGGAAACACCATATATTTT.